This TCR beta chain was identified in a study of T cell responses to AZD1222 COVID-19 vaccine. At the level of the study: Second-dose intervals near 4 or 12 weeks were combined. Study results and caveats: Repertoires were collected only later (after the peak T cell response had occurred). Nearly half of unique spike-specific TCRs reportedly avoided B.1.351 and B.1.1.7 mutated regions. Spike-spanning, vaccine-associated CD4 TCRs were dominant at 160-218 and 743-854.

About this clone itself: The antigen is unknown.

The CDR3 sequence is 16 residues long. Germline V lookup: CDR1 ENHRY, CDR2 SYGVKD. Trimming took 10 bases from V and 0 from J; bases not matched to a gene: 8. Repertoires were generated with immunoSEQ multiplex PCR, while TCRdb's copy carries only in-frame clones and drops some. The table lists 130,000 or so clones, approximately 93% of them singletons. The sequence was obtained from an adult in good health. J is TRBJ1-4 and V is TRBV10-3; 10 bases match TRBD1. This specimen consisted of peripheral blood, obtained on day 0 of AZD1222 vaccination. The DNA for the CDR3 is TGTGCCAGCGGCGGACAGGGGGGATCAACTAATGAAAAACTGTTTTTT. It yields the protein CASGGQGGSTNEKLFF.